These 23 T cell receptor beta chains share one sample of origin, sequenced in a study of blood T cell repertoires in COVID-19. Only in-frame clones appear in the TCRdb table, and some are missing; sequencing was by immunoSEQ multiplex PCR. This sample yields approximately 390,000 clones, of which about 90% are seen a single time; about 6.5% belongs to the top ten. Sequenced: peripheral blood. These receptors all come from a young man with active or convalescent COVID-19.

The rearrangement joins TRBV19 to TRBJ1-6; the match to TRBD1 covers 7 bases. V lost 5 bases and J lost 4; bases outside the gene matches: 11. The germline CDR1 and CDR2 sequences are LNHDA and SQIVND (reference sequence). The CDR3 runs to 17 residues. CDR3 loop: CASSSTRDSLYNSPLHF. DNA for the CDR3: TGTGCCAGTAGTTCAACCAGGGACAGCCTTTATAATTCACCCCTCCACTTT. Using reference TRBV19 and TRBJ1-6 for the parts outside the CDR3, the full variable domain is DGGITQSPKYLFRKEGQNVTLSCEQNLNHDAMYWYRQDPGQGLRLIYYSQIVNDFQKGDIAEGYSVSREKKESFPLTVTSAQKNPTAFYLCASSSTRDSLYNSPLHFGNGTRLTVT.

J is TRBJ2-5 and V is TRBV28; the match to TRBD2 covers 13 bases. J was trimmed by 5 bases and V by 6 bases; bases with no gene match: 6. CDR1 and CDR2 from the germline V gene are MDHEN and SYDVKM. CDR3 length: 15 residues. CDR3 DNA sequence: TGTGCCAGCAGGGGGACTAGCGGGGTCTTGGAGACCCAGTACTTC. Amino acids: CASRGTSGVLETQYF.

The V call is TRBV11-2, the J call TRBJ1-1; TRBD1 is a possible D gene (5 bases). Trimming cost V 1 base and J 0 bases, with 12 bases left between them. The CDR3 contains 16 residues. In germline, CDR1 is SGHAT, CDR2 FQNNGV. The CDR3 loop is CASSLVAGGMNTEAFF. The DNA of the CDR3 is TGTGCCAGCAGCTTAGTCGCGGGGGGAATGAACACTGAAGCTTTCTTT.

The chain links TRBV6-2 or TRBV6-3 to TRBJ2-7; D is undetermined. V was shortened by 4 bases and J by 5 bases, with 15 bases between the two germline ends. CDR1 and CDR2 from the germline V gene are MNHEY and SVGEGT. The CDR3 length is 14 residues. The CDR3 protein is CASSSQNAHNEQYF. The CDR3, as DNA: TGTGCCAGCAGTTCGCAGAACGCACACAACGAGCAGTACTTC.

CDR3 protein: CASTVIQGANYGYTF. The CDR3 nucleotides read TGTGCCAGTACCGTCATACAGGGCGCTAACTATGGCTACACCTTC. This chain connects TRBV19 to TRBJ1-2; D may be TRBD1 (6 bases). From germline, CDR1 is LNHDA and CDR2 SQIVND (reference sequence). There are 15 residues in the CDR3. Trimming left V 7 bases short and J 0 bases short, with 15 bases between.

The chain links TRBV28 to TRBJ1-2, with D perhaps matching TRBD1 (6 bases). Germline values: CDR1 MDHEN, CDR2 SYDVKM. Between the trimmed V and J ends, which lost 7 bases and 5 bases, there was a span of 20 bases. CDR3 size: 15 residues. The CDR3 loop is CASIREGGGRYGYTF. DNA for the CDR3: TGTGCCAGCATCCGAGAGGGCGGGGGCCGGTATGGCTACACCTTC.

This chain links TRBV28 with TRBJ2-7; TRBD2 might be the D (6 bases). Per germline, CDR1 MDHEN and CDR2 SYDVKM. The CDR3 consists of 15 residues. The V and J ends lost 6 bases and 2 bases respectively, with 17 bases between them. This chain's CDR3 is CASSSAGTATYEQYF. The CDR3 DNA reads as TGTGCCAGCAGCTCCGCCGGGACTGCGACCTACGAGCAGTACTTC.

This clone was recorded once. The chain employs TRBV10-3 and TRBJ2-7; 8 nucleotides align to TRBD1. This CDR3 is 14 amino acids long. Unmatched junction bases numbered 2, after V lost 0 bases and J lost 4 bases. Germline V gene lookup returns CDR1 ENHRY and CDR2 SYGVKD. CDR3 protein: CAISESDRGYEQYF. DNA for the CDR3: TGTGCCATCAGTGAGTCCGACAGGGGATACGAGCAGTACTTC.

This chain connects TRBV7-8 to TRBJ1-2, with TRBD1 matching 8 bases. The CDR3 consists of 15 residues. V lost 2 bases and J lost 4; bases outside the gene matches: 6. CDR1 is SGHVS and CDR2 is FQNEAQ in the germline V gene. The CDR3 spells CASSLTDRGAYGYTF. CDR3 DNA: TGTGCCAGCAGCTTAACCGACAGGGGTGCCTATGGCTACACCTTC.

This clone was found once. The rearrangement links TRBV7-8 to TRBJ1-1; D not certain. V shed 4 bases and J shed 5 bases, with 8 bases lying between them. The CDR3 spans 12 residues. Germline CDR1 and CDR2: SGHVS and FQNEAQ. CDR3 sequence reads: CASSSPETEAFF. The CDR3 nucleotides are TGTGCCAGCAGCTCCCCGGAGACTGAAGCTTTCTTT. Full variable domain (outside the CDR3, taken from reference TRBV7-8 and TRBJ1-1): GAGVSQSPRYKVAKRGQDVALRCDPISGHVSLFWYQQALGQGPEFLTYFQNEAQLDKSGLPSDRFFAERPEGSVSTLKIQRTQQEDSAVYLCASSSPETEAFFGQGTRLTVV.

This clone was seen once. CDR3 residues: CASSSPGGGYGYTF. For the CDR3, the DNA is TGTGCCAGCAGCTCGCCCGGGGGGGGCTATGGCTACACCTTC. V is TRBV5-6 and J is TRBJ1-2; maybe TRBD1 (5 bases). V dropped 3 bases and J dropped 4 bases, with 13 bases sitting between them. Germline assignment: CDR1 SGHDT and CDR2 YYEEEE. The CDR3 covers 14 residues. Using reference TRBV5-6 and TRBJ1-2 for the parts outside the CDR3, the full variable domain is DAGVTQSPTHLIKTRGQQVTLRCSPKSGHDTVSWYQQALGQGPQFIFQYYEEEERQRGNFPDRFSGHQFPNYSSELNVNALLLGDSALYLCASSSPGGGYGYTFGSGTRLTVV.

This chain uses TRBV6-2 or TRBV6-3 with TRBJ1-1; the D is unclear. The germline V gene has CDR1 MNHEY and CDR2 SVGEGT. The V gene lost 1 base and the J gene lost 5 bases, with 14 bases spanning the gap. The CDR3 length is 15 residues. In DNA, the CDR3 is TGTGCCAGCAGTTACTACGCACCCTCTAAGACTGAAGCTTTCTTT. Protein: CASSYYAPSKTEAFF.

The V call is TRBV28, the J call TRBJ2-3; tentatively, D is TRBD2 (6 bases). The germline gives CDR1 MDHEN, CDR2 SYDVKM. The length of the CDR3 is 15 residues. Trimming stripped 5 bases from V and 8 bases from J, with 20 bases between. This CDR3 is CASSPSGTPIGTQYF. Here the CDR3 DNA reads TGTGCCAGCAGTCCATCCGGGACTCCGATAGGTACGCAGTATTTT. Together with reference TRBV28 and TRBJ2-3, the CDR3 gives the full variable domain: DVKVTQSSRYLVKRTGEKVFLECVQDMDHENMFWYRQDPGLGLRLIYFSYDVKMKEKGDIPEGYSVSREKKERFSLILESASTNQTSMYLCASSPSGTPIGTQYFGPGTRLTVL.

This sequence joins TRBV5-4 and TRBJ2-5, with D maybe TRBD2 (5 bases). The V end was cut by 3 bases, the J end by 5 bases, with 14 bases between. The CDR3 has 14 residues. Germline V gene lookup returns CDR1 SGHNT and CDR2 YYREEE (reference sequence). The CDR3: CASSSFTTGETQYF. The CDR3 coding sequence is TGTGCCAGCAGCTCCTTTACGACGGGGGAGACCCAGTACTTC.

This sequence joins TRBV7-9 and TRBJ1-1, with D possibly matching TRBD1 (6 bases). Trimming shortened V by 1 base and J by 0 bases, and 15 bases separated the two germline ends. CDR1 and CDR2 (germline): SEHNR, FQNEAQ (reference sequence). This CDR3 spans 17 amino acids. Written as DNA, the CDR3 is TGTGCCAGCAGCTTAGGATGGGGGGGCGCCATGAACACTGAAGCTTTCTTT. It codes for CASSLGWGGAMNTEAFF. Based on the CDR3 plus reference TRBV7-9 and TRBJ1-1, the full variable domain is DTGVSQNPRHKITKRGQNVTFRCDPISEHNRLYWYRQTLGQGPEFLTYFQNEAQLEKSRLLSDRFSAERPKGSFSTLEIQRTEQGDSAMYLCASSLGWGGAMNTEAFFGQGTRLTVV.

The chain joins TRBV6-2 or TRBV6-3 to TRBJ1-5, with D possibly being TRBD1 (6 bases). This CDR3 has 17 amino acids. From germline, CDR1 is MNHEY and CDR2 SVGEGT. V was trimmed by 4 bases and J by 3 bases, leaving 19 bases between them. The CDR3 DNA reads TGTGCCAGCAGTTCGAGTAGCCCGGGACATACCAATCAGCCCCAGCATTTT. It specifies CASSSSSPGHTNQPQHF.

The chain employs TRBV6-6 and TRBJ1-2, with D hard to call. Germline V gene lookup returns CDR1 MNHNY and CDR2 SVGAGI (reference sequence). V was shortened by 2 bases and J by 0 bases, with 7 bases between the two germline ends. The CDR3 covers 14 residues. The CDR3 DNA reads TGTGCCAGCAGTTACGAAGCTTCTAACTATGGCTACACCTTC. Amino acid sequence: CASSYEASNYGYTF.

The rearrangement uses TRBV6-6 and TRBJ2-5; 12 nucleotides agree with TRBD1. Trimming removed 5 bases from V and 5 bases from J; junction bases left unmatched: 6. The CDR3 totals 15 residues. Germline loops: CDR1 MNHNY, CDR2 SVGAGI (reference sequence). The CDR3 bases are TGTGCCAGCAGTGCCGGGACAGGGGGCTTGGAGACCCAGTACTTC. Protein sequence: CASSAGTGGLETQYF.

The chain joins TRBV5-1 to TRBJ2-2, with TRBD1 as a possible D gene (6 bases). V was shortened by 1 base and J by 8 bases, with 12 bases between the two germline ends. This CDR3 comprises 14 residues. Germline CDR1 is SGHRS and CDR2 is YFSETQ. The CDR3 region is CASSLYRARGELFF. The CDR3 DNA is TGCGCCAGCAGCTTGTACAGGGCCCGGGGGGAGCTGTTTTTT.

This chain joins TRBV15 and TRBJ2-2; 11 bases match TRBD2. This CDR3 contains 17 residues. Per the germline V gene, CDR1 is LNHNV and CDR2 is YYDKDF (reference sequence). Germline trimming cut 3 bases from V and 7 bases from J; bases unmatched to any gene: 10. The CDR3 DNA sequence: TGTGCCACCAGCAGTGCTCCGGGACTAGCGGACTTCGGGGAGCTGTTTTTT. Protein: CATSSAPGLADFGELFF.

The chain combines TRBV4-1 with TRBJ1-1; D remains unclear. This CDR3 is built from 13 residues. Trimming took 6 bases from V and 0 from J, leaving 8 bases between them. The germline CDR1 and CDR2 sequences are MGHRA and YSYEKL. Written as DNA, the CDR3 is TGCGCCAGCAGTTCCGGGGTGAACACTGAAGCTTTCTTT. Amino acid sequence: CASSSGVNTEAFF.

The chain couples TRBV27 to TRBJ2-7; TRBD1 agrees at 7 bases. The J segment lost 1 base and the V segment lost 1 base, leaving 1 base of the junction unmatched. The CDR3 contains 14 residues. Germline assignment: CDR1 MNHEY and CDR2 SMNVEV (reference sequence). In DNA form, the CDR3 reads TGTGCCAGCAGTTTATGGACAGGTTCCTACGAGCAGTACTTC. It yields the protein CASSLWTGSYEQYF.

The rearrangement uses TRBV5-5 and TRBJ1-2, with D possibly being TRBD1 (6 bases). V shed 3 bases and J shed 2 bases, with 14 bases lying between them. In germline, CDR1 is SGHKS, CDR2 YYEKEE (reference sequence). The CDR3 covers 15 residues. The CDR3 loop is CASSSTGSNNYGYTF. CDR3 sequence (DNA): TGTGCCAGCAGCTCGACAGGTTCAAACAACTATGGCTACACCTTC.